A single sample is the source of the 10 T cell receptor beta chains below, sequenced in a study of OX40 agonist ivuxolimab in advanced cancers. The method was immunoSEQ multiplex PCR; TCRdb's version includes in-frame clones alone and lacks a portion of them. The sample lists approximately 50,000 clones; 80% to 85% were seen once. The starting material was CD4+ or CD8+ T cells sorted from blood, obtained in a trial of the OX40 agonist ivuxolimab. The receptors derive from an adult with an advanced solid tumor such as melanoma, head and neck, liver or kidney cancer.

The chain employs TRBV6-4 and TRBJ2-7, with 11 bases that match TRBD1. Germline assignment: CDR1 MRHNA and CDR2 SNTAGT. V was pared by 4 bases and J by 7 bases, with 9 bases of the junction left unmatched. The CDR3 is 15 amino acids. DNA for the CDR3: TGTGCCAGCAGTGTCCCGGACAGGGGGCGAGGAGAGCAGTACTTC. It translates to CASSVPDRGRGEQYF.

The CDR3 reads CASSEGVPGELFF. The CDR3, as DNA: TGTGCCAGCAGTGAAGGGGTTCCCGGGGAGCTGTTTTTT. J is TRBJ2-2 and V is TRBV2; D uncertain. V lost 1 base and J 6 bases, leaving 6 bases between the germline ends. CDR3 size: 13 residues. The germline gives CDR1 SNHLY, CDR2 FYNNEI.

This clone was seen a handful of times. The chain combines TRBV18 with TRBJ2-1; TRBD1 matches 10 bases. The CDR3 extends over 15 amino acids. Germline V gene sequence: CDR1 KGHSH, CDR2 LQKENI. The trim removed 0 bases at V and 5 bases at J, leaving 1 base unmatched. This CDR3 is CASSPPTGGHNEQFF. The CDR3 region has the DNA TGTGCCAGCTCACCACCGACAGGGGGCCACAATGAGCAGTTCTTC.

CDR3 sequence (DNA): TGTGCCAGCAGCTTAGGGGCAGTGTTCAAAAACATTCAGTACTTC. It codes for CASSLGAVFKNIQYF. V and J are TRBV11-1 and TRBJ2-4; no clear D gene. Trimming took 1 base from V and 3 from J, leaving 10 bases between them. CDR3 length: 15 residues. The V gene's germline CDR1 is SGHAT and CDR2 FQDESV (reference sequence).

The rearrangement links TRBV27 to TRBJ2-1, with D tentatively TRBD1 (6 bases). V lost 4 bases and J lost 3, with 13 bases in between. This CDR3 is 15 amino acids long. Germline CDR1 MNHEY, CDR2 SMNVEV (reference sequence). Here the CDR3 DNA reads TGTGCCAGCAGTTCGGCCGGACAGAACTACAATGAGCAGTTCTTC. Translating gives CASSSAGQNYNEQFF.

This clone was recorded only once. The chain carries TRBV5-1 and TRBJ2-3; D is unresolved. V was clipped by 5 bases and J by 0 bases, with 10 bases between them. The CDR3 length is 14 residues. From germline, CDR1 is SGHRS and CDR2 YFSETQ. This CDR3 reads CASRDGPSTDTQYF. DNA of the CDR3: TGCGCCAGCAGAGACGGCCCTAGCACAGATACGCAGTATTTT.

V and J are TRBV7-3 and TRBJ2-3; D possibly corresponds to TRBD2 (5 bases). This CDR3 comprises 14 residues. The germline gives CDR1 SGHTA, CDR2 FQGTGA. Trimming took off 5 bases at V and 1 base at J, with 10 bases between the two ends. Here the CDR3 reads CASSQAVGTDTQYF. DNA for the CDR3: TGTGCCAGCAGCCAAGCGGTGGGCACAGATACGCAGTATTTT.

The chain employs TRBV28 and TRBJ1-5, with TRBD1 as a possible D gene (5 bases). The CDR3 consists of 15 residues. Trimming cost V 6 bases and J 3 bases, with 15 bases left between them. CDR1 is MDHEN and CDR2 is SYDVKM in the germline V gene. The CDR3 sequence: CASREGPGDNQPQHF. The CDR3 bases are TGTGCCAGCAGGGAGGGGCCGGGTGACAATCAGCCCCAGCATTTT.

The rearrangement joins TRBV7-8 to TRBJ1-5, with 9 bases aligning to TRBD1. Per the germline V gene, CDR1 is SGHVS and CDR2 is FQNEAQ. V trimming: 1 base; J trimming: 2 bases; junction bases outside the gene matches: 0. The CDR3 is made up of 15 amino acids. CDR3 amino acids: CASSLGTGGNQPQHF. The CDR3 DNA is TGTGCCAGCAGCTTAGGGACAGGGGGCAATCAGCCCCAGCATTTT.

This clone was seen a few times. This sequence joins TRBV5-6 and TRBJ2-7; D tentatively fits TRBD1 or TRBD2 (5 bases each). The V gene lost 4 bases and the J gene lost 7 bases, with 15 bases spanning the gap. The CDR3 length is 13 residues. Per germline, CDR1 SGHDT and CDR2 YYEEEE. CDR3 in DNA: TGTGCCAGCAGCCCCGGGGCCCACCTGGAGCAGTACTTC. Translated, it gives CASSPGAHLEQYF.